This entry is about one T cell receptor (beta chain). Its antigen is still unknown. This sample stems from a study of cytomegalovirus exposure and HLA in healthy donors. Researchers ran the PCR with 60 Vbeta and 13 Jbeta primers. Data came from immunoSEQ multiplex PCR; TCRdb stores just in-frame clones and leaves some out. The table has about 130,000 clones, about 61% seen once. Germline loops: CDR1 LGHNA, CDR2 YSLEER. This CDR3 has 14 residues. V lost 6 bases and J 3 bases, leaving 12 bases between the germline ends. Findings and caveats of the study: After further analysis at a later stage, roughly 16,000 TCR beta sequences were associated with HLA alleles at 0.05 false discovery rate. Versus the approximately 700-donor mean, an Asian-associated ancestry cluster reportedly showed fewer N-insertions in a later analysis. The CMV antigen specificity of a few CMV-associated chains was confirmed through in vitro analysis.

The sequenced material came from PBMCs. This clonotype originated in a middle-aged woman in good health and CMV-seronegative. The chain is built from TRBV4-3 and TRBJ2-1, with D perhaps TRBD1 (7 bases). The CDR3 DNA follows: TGCGCCAGCAGGCCAGGGGGGAACTACAATGAGCAGTTCTTC. It codes for CASRPGGNYNEQFF.